This T cell receptor (beta chain) emerged from a study of cytomegalovirus exposure and HLA in healthy donors. Study in general: Roughly 80 million unique TCRs from HLA-typed donors made up an early data release.

From germline, CDR1 is LNHDA and CDR2 SQIVND (reference sequence). The CDR3 is 16 amino acids. V lost 1 base, J lost 0 bases, and 10 bases lay in between. The study ran its PCR with 60 Vbeta and 13 Jbeta primers. In the authors' workflow: Counted up in a later analysis, unique TCR beta chains came to about 80 million, with around 11 million shared. Libraries were prepared by immunoSEQ multiplex PCR; TCRdb keeps only in-frame clonotypes and omits some of them. That table gives V, J and clone size, and the DNA gave D and trimming. Of about 170,000 clones detected, about 80% appear once; the ten largest clones hold less than 9%. Turning to this clone: The antigen is undetermined.

Study results and limitations: Among donors in an Asian-associated ancestry cluster, a later analysis reportedly found fewer N-insertions than the roughly 610-donor mean. The authors confirmed in vitro that three CMV-associated chains were specific for CMV antigens.

This chain links TRBV19 with TRBJ2-1, with TRBD2 as a possible D gene (5 bases). The source of this sequence is a man aged 25-40 years in good health and CMV-seropositive. The source material was PBMCs. Written as DNA, the CDR3 is TGTGCCAGTAGTATAGCCACGGGATACTCCTACAATGAGCAGTTCTTC. Protein product: CASSIATGYSYNEQFF.